This TCR beta chain originates from a study of shared clonotypes between healthy human individuals. About the research overall: CD4 naive and CD4 memory each took three plates per donor, while CD8 naive took two and CD8 memory one.

Those who donated were healthy HIV-negative adults, with no recent acute infections or vaccinations reported. Findings and caveats of the study: Among a few donors, 4.5% to 5.5% of naive CD4 clonotypes were found in common. Richness estimates generally favored naive over memory subsets.

The V end lost 2 bases, the J end lost 5 bases, and 7 bases lay between the germline ends. Germline V CDR1 and CDR2: SGHTA, FQGTGA. CDR3 length: 13 residues. On this clone itself: The target antigen is unknown.

Profiling relied on immunoSEQ multiplex PCR, and the TCRdb table lists in-frame clones only, not all of them. The repertoire holds under 2.5 million clones, 80% to 95% seen once, with approximately 0.39% in the top ten. The chain employs TRBV7-3 and TRBJ2-1, with D unresolved. This TCR was recovered from a man aged 18 to 30 in good health. Some clones in this sample may be carry-over from other donors' samples. The specimen was naive CD4+ T cells from PBMCs. Subset in this sample: CD45RA+ positively selected. Here the CDR3 DNA reads TGTGCCAGCAGCTTAGCGGAACACAATGAGCAGTTCTTC. Translation: CASSLAEHNEQFF. The complete variable domain, with remaining parts taken from reference TRBV7-3 and TRBJ2-1, reads GAGVSQTPSNKVTEKGKYVELRCDPISGHTALYWYRQSLGQGPEFLIYFQGTGAADDSGLPNDRFFAVRPEGSVSTLKIQRTERGDSAVYLCASSLAEHNEQFFGPGTRLTVL.